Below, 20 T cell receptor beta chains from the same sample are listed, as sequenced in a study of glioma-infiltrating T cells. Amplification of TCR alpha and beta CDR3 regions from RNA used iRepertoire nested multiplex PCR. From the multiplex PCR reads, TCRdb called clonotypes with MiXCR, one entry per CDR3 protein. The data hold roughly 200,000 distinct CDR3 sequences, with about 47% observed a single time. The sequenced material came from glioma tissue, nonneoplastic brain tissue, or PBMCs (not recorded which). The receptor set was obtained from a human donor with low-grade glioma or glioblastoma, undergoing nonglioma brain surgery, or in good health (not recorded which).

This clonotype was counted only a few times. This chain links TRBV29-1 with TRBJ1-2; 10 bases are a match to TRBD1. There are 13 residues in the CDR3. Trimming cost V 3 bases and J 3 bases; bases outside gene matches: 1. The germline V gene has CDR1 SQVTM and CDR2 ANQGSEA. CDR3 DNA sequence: TGCAGCGTTGATGGGACAGGGGACTATGGCTACACCTTC. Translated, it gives CSVDGTGDYGYTF.

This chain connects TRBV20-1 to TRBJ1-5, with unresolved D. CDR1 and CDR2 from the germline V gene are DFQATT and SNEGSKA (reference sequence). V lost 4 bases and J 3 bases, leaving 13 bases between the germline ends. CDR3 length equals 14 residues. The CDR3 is CSAIEGTHNQPQHF. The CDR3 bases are TGCAGTGCTATAGAGGGTACACACAATCAGCCCCAGCATTTT.

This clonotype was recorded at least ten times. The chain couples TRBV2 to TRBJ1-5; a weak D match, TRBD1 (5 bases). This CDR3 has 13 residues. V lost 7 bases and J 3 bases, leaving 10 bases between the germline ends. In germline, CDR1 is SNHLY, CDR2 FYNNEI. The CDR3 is CASTRGLNQPQHF. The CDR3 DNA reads TGTGCCAGCACGAGGGGCCTCAATCAGCCCCAGCATTTT. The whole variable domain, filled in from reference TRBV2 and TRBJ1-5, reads EPEVTQTPSHQVTQMGQEVILRCVPISNHLYFYWYRQILGQKVEFLVSFYNNEISEKSEIFDDQFSVERPDGSNFTLKIRSTKLEDSAMYFCASTRGLNQPQHFGDGTRLSIL.

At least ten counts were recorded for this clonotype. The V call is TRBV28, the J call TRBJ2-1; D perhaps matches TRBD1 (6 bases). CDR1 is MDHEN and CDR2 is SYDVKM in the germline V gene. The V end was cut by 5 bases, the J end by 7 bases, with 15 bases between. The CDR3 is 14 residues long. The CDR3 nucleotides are TGTGCCAGCAGTCCACCGCCCAGGGGAAATGAGCAGTTCTTC. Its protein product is CASSPPPRGNEQFF.

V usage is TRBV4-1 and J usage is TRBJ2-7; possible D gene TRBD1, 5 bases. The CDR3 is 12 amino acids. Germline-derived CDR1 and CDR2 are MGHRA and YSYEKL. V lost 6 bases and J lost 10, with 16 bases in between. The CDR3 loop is CASSSDSGIQYF. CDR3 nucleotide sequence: TGCGCCAGCAGTTCCGACAGTGGGATCCAGTACTTC.

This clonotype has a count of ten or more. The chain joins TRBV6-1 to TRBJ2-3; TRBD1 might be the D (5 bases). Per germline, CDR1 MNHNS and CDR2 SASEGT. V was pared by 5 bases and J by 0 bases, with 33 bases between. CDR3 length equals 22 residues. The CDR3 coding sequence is TGTGCCAGCAGTTATAAAATAGTTTCGGACAAACGGTACTCCTACAGCACAGATACGCAGTATTTT. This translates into CASSYKIVSDKRYSYSTDTQYF.

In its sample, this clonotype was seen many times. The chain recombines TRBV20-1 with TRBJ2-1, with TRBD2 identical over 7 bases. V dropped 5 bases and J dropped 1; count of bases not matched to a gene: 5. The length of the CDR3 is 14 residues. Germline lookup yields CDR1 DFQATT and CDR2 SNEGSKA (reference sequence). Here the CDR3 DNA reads TGCAGTGCTCAGCGGGGAAGGTCCTACAATGAGCAGTTCTTC. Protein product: CSAQRGRSYNEQFF.

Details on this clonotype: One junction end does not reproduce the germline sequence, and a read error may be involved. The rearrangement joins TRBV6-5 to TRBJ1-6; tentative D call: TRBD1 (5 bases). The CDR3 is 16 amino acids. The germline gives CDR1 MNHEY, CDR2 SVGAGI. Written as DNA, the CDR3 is TGTGCCAGAAGTTACTCCGCCGGGACGGGGAATTCACCCATCCACTTT. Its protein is CARSYSAGTGNSPIHF.

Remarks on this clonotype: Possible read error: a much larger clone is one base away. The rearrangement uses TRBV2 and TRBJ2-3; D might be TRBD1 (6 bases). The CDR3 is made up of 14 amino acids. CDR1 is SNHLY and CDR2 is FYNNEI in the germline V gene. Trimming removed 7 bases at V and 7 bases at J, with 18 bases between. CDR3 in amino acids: CASNPGTPPYTQYF. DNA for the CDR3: TGTGCCAGCAACCCGGGGACACCCCCATATACGCAGTATTTT. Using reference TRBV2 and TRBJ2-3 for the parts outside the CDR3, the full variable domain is EPEVTQTPSHQVTQMGQEVILRCVPISNHLYFYWYRQILGQKVEFLVSFYNNEISEKSEIFDDQFSVERPDGSNFTLKIRSTKLEDSAMYFCASNPGTPPYTQYFGPGTRLTVL.

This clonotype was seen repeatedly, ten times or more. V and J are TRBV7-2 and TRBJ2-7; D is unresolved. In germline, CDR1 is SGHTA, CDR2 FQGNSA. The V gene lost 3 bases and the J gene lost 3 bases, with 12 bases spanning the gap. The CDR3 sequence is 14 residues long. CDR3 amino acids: CASSFTTGNYEQYF. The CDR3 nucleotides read TGTGCCAGCAGCTTCACGACGGGCAACTACGAGCAGTACTTC.

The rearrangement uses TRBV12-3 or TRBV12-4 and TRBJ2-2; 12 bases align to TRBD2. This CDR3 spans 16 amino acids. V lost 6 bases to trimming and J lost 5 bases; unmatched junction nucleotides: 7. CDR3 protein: CASRSTSGGSTGELFF. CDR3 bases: TGTGCCAGCAGGTCCACTAGCGGGGGGTCGACCGGGGAGCTGTTTTTT.

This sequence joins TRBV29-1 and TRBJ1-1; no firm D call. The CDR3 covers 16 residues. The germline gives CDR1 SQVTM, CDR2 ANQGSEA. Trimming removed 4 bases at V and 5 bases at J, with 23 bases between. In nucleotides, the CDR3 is TGCAGCGTTGTAGCCGGTCAGGTCTCACGAGGGACTGAAGCTTTCTTT. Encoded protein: CSVVAGQVSRGTEAFF.

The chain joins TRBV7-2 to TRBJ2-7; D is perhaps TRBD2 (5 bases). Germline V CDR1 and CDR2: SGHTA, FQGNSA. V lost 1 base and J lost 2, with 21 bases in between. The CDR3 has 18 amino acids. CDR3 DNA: TGTGCCAGCAGCTTAGAAGTTATAGGGAGACCAGCGACCTACGAGCAGTACTTC. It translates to CASSLEVIGRPATYEQYF.

The CDR3 DNA sequence: TGTGCCAGCAGCCAAGATAGAATTGGCGAGGAGGCGACAGGGGGGAAGAATACCCAGTACTTC. Amino acids: CASSQDRIGEEATGGKNTQYF. The rearrangement joins TRBV28 to TRBJ2-5; TRBD1 agrees at 9 bases. Germline CDR1 and CDR2: MDHEN and SYDVKM. V lost 6 bases to trimming and J lost 8 bases; unmatched junction nucleotides: 31. The length of the CDR3 is 21 residues.

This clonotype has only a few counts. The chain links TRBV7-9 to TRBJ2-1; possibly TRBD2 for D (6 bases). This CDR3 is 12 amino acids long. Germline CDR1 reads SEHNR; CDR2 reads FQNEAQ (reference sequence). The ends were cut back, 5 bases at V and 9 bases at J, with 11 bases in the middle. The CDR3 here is CASSRHGGEQFF. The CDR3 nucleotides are TGTGCCAGCAGCCGGCACGGGGGTGAGCAGTTCTTC.

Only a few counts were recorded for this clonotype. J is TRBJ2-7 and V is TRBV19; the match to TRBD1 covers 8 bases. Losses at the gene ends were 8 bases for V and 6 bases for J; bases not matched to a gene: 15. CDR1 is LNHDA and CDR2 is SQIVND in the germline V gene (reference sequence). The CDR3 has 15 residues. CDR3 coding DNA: TGTGCCAGTTCTCCCGTCGGACAGGGCATAAGCGAGCAGTACTTC. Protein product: CASSPVGQGISEQYF.

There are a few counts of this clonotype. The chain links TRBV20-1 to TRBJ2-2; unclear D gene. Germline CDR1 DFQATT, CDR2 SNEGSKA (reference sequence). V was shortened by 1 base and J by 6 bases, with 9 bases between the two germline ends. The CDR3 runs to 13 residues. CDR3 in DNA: TGCAGTGCTAGAGTGGCTGGCGCCGGGGAGCTGTTTTTT. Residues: CSARVAGAGELFF.

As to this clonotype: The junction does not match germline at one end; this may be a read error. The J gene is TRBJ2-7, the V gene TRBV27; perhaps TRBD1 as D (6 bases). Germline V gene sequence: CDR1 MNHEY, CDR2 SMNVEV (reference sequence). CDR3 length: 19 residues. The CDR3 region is CVSTPRPPGTRVGGSEQYF. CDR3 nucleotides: TGTGTCAGCACTCCCAGGCCTCCCGGGACCCGGGTTGGGGGCTCCGAGCAGTACTTC.

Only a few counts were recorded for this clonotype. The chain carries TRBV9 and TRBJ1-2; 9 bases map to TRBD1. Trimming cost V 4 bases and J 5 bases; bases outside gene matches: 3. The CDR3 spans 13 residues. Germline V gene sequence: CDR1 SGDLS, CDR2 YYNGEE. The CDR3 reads CASSTGGGYGYTF. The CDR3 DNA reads TGTGCCAGCAGCACAGGGGGCGGTTATGGCTACACCTTC.

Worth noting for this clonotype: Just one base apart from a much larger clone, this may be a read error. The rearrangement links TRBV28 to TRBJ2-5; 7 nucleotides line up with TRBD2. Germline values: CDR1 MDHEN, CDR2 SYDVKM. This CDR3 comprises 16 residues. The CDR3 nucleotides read TGTGCCAGCAGTTTCGATGCGGGAGTGCGGCAAGAGACCAAGTACTTC. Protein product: CASSFDAGVRQETKYF.